The 14 T cell receptor beta chains below come from one sample, sequenced in a study of blood T cells in healthy people across ages. PCR was performed a second time for about 7 to 12 cycles using a sample-barcoded 5' primer and a J-beta primer mix. Via MiXCR, TCRdb re-called the 5' RACE reads, giving one row per CDR3 protein. The table includes around 900,000 distinct CDR3 sequences, just over 50% detected once. What was sequenced was blood. Receptors originate from a woman aged 55 to 70 in good health.

J is TRBJ2-5 and V is TRBV20-1; 8 nucleotides align to TRBD2. Germline lookup yields CDR1 DFQATT and CDR2 SNEGSKA (reference sequence). J lost 5 bases, V lost 6 bases, and 8 bases had no gene match. The CDR3 spans 13 residues. CDR3 in amino acids: CSAPGAGVETQYF. In DNA, the CDR3 is TGCAGTGCCCCGGGAGCGGGAGTTGAGACCCAGTACTTC.

This clonotype has more than one count but fewer than ten. This rearrangement joins TRBV7-8 to TRBJ2-5, with D unclear. Germline V gene sequence: CDR1 SGHVS, CDR2 FQNEAQ. V was clipped by 1 base and J by 4 bases, with 13 bases between them. The CDR3 has 15 amino acids. CDR3 nucleotide sequence: TGTGCCAGCAGCTTAGGGGATTGGGTCGGAGAGACCCAGTACTTC. It specifies CASSLGDWVGETQYF.

The chain recombines TRBV30 with TRBJ2-5; 13 nucleotides align to TRBD2. This CDR3 has 15 amino acids. The V gene's germline CDR1 is GTSNPN and CDR2 SVGIG (reference sequence). Germline trimming cut 4 bases from V and 6 bases from J; bases unmatched to any gene: 8. This chain's CDR3 is CAWIRLAGGRQTQYF. CDR3 sequence (DNA): TGTGCCTGGATCAGACTAGCGGGAGGACGGCAGACCCAGTACTTC.

The chain carries TRBV7-6 and TRBJ2-5; D is uncertain. This CDR3 has 13 amino acids. The germline V gene has CDR1 SGHVS and CDR2 FNYEAQ. With 1 base removed from V and 13 bases from J, the gap between germline ends came to 16 bases. CDR3: CASSLGGRGVWYF. In DNA, the CDR3 is TGTGCCAGCAGCTTAGGAGGCAGAGGCGTTTGGTACTTC.

This chain links TRBV27 with TRBJ2-1, with D tentatively TRBD1 (5 bases). The J call is doubtful: the DNA matches TRBJ2-7 better. CDR1 is MNHEY and CDR2 is SMNVEV in the germline V gene (reference sequence). The CDR3 length is 14 residues. The CDR3 DNA follows: TGTGCCAGCTACCCAGCAGGGTCCTACAATGAGCAGTACTTC. Protein: CASYPAGSYNEQYF.

V is TRBV20-1 and J is TRBJ1-1; D possibly corresponds to TRBD1 (6 bases). Trimming took 4 bases from V and 0 from J, leaving 15 bases between them. Germline loops: CDR1 DFQATT, CDR2 SNEGSKA (reference sequence). The CDR3 has 15 residues. CDR3 protein: CSAIDRWFMNTEAFF. Here the CDR3 DNA reads TGCAGTGCTATTGACAGGTGGTTTATGAACACTGAAGCTTTCTTT.

The chain has TRBV29-1 and TRBJ2-7; TRBD1 might be the D (7 bases). In germline, CDR1 is SQVTM, CDR2 ANQGSEA. The length of the CDR3 is 15 residues. Trimming shortened V by 7 bases and J by 4 bases, and 23 bases separated the two germline ends. The CDR3 loop is CSALGLTGRMYEQYF. Written as DNA, the CDR3 is TGCAGCGCCCTGGGGCTGACAGGGAGGATGTACGAGCAGTACTTC.

V gene TRBV7-2 combines with J gene TRBJ2-3; D is perhaps TRBD2 (5 bases). The CDR3 has 13 amino acids. V was pared by 6 bases and J by 5 bases, with 12 bases between. Germline CDR1 reads SGHTA; CDR2 reads FQGNSA. CDR3 nucleotides: TGTGCCAGCAGACCACCCGGGGTAGATACGCAGTATTTT. This encodes CASRPPGVDTQYF. The whole variable domain, filled in from reference TRBV7-2 and TRBJ2-3, reads GAGVSQSPSNKVTEKGKDVELRCDPISGHTALYWYRQSLGQGLEFLIYFQGNSAPDKSGLPSDRFSAERTGGSVSTLTIQRTQQEDSAVYLCASRPPGVDTQYFGPGTRLTVL.

The sample holds one count of this clonotype. The rearrangement uses TRBV11-1 and TRBJ1-2, with 7 bases lining up with TRBD1. The ends lost 2 bases at V and 5 bases at J; junction bases unmatched: 8. The CDR3 sequence is 15 residues long. Germline V gene data show CDR1 as SGHAT and CDR2 as FQDESV (reference sequence). DNA for the CDR3: TGTGCCAGCAGCTTAAGGGGACAGCGGATTTATGGCTACACCTTC. Translating it yields CASSLRGQRIYGYTF.

The chain uses TRBV7-9 and TRBJ2-6; 8 bases map to TRBD1. This CDR3 is 20 amino acids long. V lost 5 bases to trimming and J lost 0 bases; unmatched junction nucleotides: 15. CDR1 SEHNR and CDR2 FQNEAQ come from the germline V gene (reference sequence). CDR3 sequence (DNA): TGTGCCAGCAGCCCCCCCCTAGAACACAGGGGGTCCTCTGGGGCCAACGTCCTGACTTTC. Encoded protein: CASSPPLEHRGSSGANVLTF.

The V call is TRBV13, the J call TRBJ2-3, with 8 bases matching TRBD2. The V gene's germline CDR1 is PRHDT and CDR2 FYEKMQ (reference sequence). The CDR3 has 18 amino acids. V shed 5 bases and J 2 bases; nucleotides not matched to a gene: 15. CDR3 in amino acids: CASSHPAKVGLVTDTQYF. CDR3 DNA sequence: TGTGCCAGCAGCCACCCCGCCAAGGTGGGACTAGTCACAGATACGCAGTATTTT.

The chain carries TRBV28 and TRBJ2-7, with 8 bases that match TRBD2. CDR1 and CDR2 from the germline V gene are MDHEN and SYDVKM. Germline trimming cut 5 bases from V and 5 bases from J; bases unmatched to any gene: 8. This CDR3 contains 14 residues. CDR3 protein: CASSPLAGFNEQYF. The CDR3 DNA follows: TGTGCCAGCAGTCCGTTAGCGGGATTCAACGAGCAGTACTTC.

The rearrangement joins TRBV4-3 to TRBJ1-6, with unresolved D. This CDR3 comprises 15 residues. Per the germline V gene, CDR1 is LGHNA and CDR2 is YSLEER. V was cut by 1 base and J by 6 bases, with 10 bases left in between. In nucleotides, the CDR3 is TGCGCCAGCAGCCAAGGAACAGCGACTAATTCACCCCTCCACTTT. Encoded protein: CASSQGTATNSPLHF.

Note on this clonotype: A read error may account for a junction end that differs from germline. The chain carries TRBV15 and TRBJ2-4, with a weak D call TRBD2 (5 bases). Per germline, CDR1 LNHNV and CDR2 YYDKDF (reference sequence). The CDR3 runs 16 residues. CDR3 coding DNA: TGTGCCACCAGCAGAGAGTCGACTATCCCTAAAAACGTTCAGTACTTC. The encoded protein is CATSRESTIPKNVQYF.